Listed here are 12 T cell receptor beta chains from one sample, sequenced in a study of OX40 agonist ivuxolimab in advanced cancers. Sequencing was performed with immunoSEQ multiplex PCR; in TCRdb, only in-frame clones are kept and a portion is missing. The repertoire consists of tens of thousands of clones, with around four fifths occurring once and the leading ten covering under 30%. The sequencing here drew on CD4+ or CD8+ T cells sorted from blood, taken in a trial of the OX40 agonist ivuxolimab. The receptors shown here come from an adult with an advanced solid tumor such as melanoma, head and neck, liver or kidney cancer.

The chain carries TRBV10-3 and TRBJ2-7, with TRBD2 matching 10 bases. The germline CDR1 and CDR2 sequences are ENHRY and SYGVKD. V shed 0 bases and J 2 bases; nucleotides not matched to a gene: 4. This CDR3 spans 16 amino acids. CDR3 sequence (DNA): TGTGCCATCAGTGAGTCCAGCGGGGGGGCAACCTACGAGCAGTACTTC. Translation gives CAISESSGGATYEQYF.

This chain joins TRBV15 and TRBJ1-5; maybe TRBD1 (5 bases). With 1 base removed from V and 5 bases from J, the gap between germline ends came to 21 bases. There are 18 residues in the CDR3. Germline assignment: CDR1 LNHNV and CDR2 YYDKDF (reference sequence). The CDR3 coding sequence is TGTGCCACCAGCAGAGGTATCCCTACCAAGAGGGACCATCAGCCCCAGCATTTT. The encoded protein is CATSRGIPTKRDHQPQHF. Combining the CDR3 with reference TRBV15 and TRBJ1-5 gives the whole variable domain DAMVIQNPRYQVTQFGKPVTLSCSQTLNHNVMYWYQQKSSQAPKLLFHYYDKDFNNEADTPDNFQSRRPNTSFCFLDIRSPGLGDTAMYLCATSRGIPTKRDHQPQHFGDGTRLSIL.

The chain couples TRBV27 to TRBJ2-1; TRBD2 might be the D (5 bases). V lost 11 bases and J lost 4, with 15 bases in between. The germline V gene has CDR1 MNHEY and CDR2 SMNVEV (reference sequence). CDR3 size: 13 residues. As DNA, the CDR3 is TGTGCCGCCGGGGTAGCTCGGTACAATGAGCAGTTCTTC. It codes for CAAGVARYNEQFF.

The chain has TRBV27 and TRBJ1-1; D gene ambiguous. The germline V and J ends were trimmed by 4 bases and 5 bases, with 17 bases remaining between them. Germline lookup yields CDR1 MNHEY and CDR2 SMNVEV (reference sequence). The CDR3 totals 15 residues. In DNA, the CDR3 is TGTGCCAGCAGTTATAATCAGTATGAGTGGACTGAAGCTTTCTTT. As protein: CASSYNQYEWTEAFF.

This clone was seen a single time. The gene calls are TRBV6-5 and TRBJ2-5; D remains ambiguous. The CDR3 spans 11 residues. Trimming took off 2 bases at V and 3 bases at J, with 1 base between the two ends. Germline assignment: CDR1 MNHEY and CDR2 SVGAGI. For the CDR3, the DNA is TGTGCCAGCAGTTACGAAGAGACCCAGTACTTC. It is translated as CASSYEETQYF.

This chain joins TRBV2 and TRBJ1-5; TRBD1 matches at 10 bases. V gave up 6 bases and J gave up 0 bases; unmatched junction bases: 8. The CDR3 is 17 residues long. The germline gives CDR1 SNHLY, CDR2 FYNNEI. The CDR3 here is CASSLTGGTDSNQPQHF. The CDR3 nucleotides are TGTGCCAGCAGCCTGACAGGGGGCACCGATAGCAATCAGCCCCAGCATTTT. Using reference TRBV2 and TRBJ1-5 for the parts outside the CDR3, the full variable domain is EPEVTQTPSHQVTQMGQEVILRCVPISNHLYFYWYRQILGQKVEFLVSFYNNEISEKSEIFDDQFSVERPDGSNFTLKIRSTKLEDSAMYFCASSLTGGTDSNQPQHFGDGTRLSIL.

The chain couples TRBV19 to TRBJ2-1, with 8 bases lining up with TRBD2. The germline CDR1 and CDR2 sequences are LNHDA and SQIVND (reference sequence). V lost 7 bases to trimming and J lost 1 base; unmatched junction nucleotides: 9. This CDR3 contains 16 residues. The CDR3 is CASNLGAGGSYNEQFF. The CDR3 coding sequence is TGTGCCAGTAACCTAGGGGCGGGGGGTTCCTACAATGAGCAGTTCTTC.

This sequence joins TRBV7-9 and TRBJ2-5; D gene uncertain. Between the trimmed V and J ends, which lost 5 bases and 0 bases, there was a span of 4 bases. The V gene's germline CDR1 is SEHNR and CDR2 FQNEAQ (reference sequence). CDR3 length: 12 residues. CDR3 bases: TGTGCCAGCAGCCGGGACCAAGAGACCCAGTACTTC. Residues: CASSRDQETQYF.

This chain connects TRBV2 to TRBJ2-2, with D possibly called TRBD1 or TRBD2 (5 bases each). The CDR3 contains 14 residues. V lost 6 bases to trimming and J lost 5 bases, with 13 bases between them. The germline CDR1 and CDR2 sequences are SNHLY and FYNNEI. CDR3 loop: CASRSGTTTGELFF. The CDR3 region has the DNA TGTGCCAGCAGATCCGGGACCACTACCGGGGAGCTGTTTTTT. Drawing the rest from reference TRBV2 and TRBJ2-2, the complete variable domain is EPEVTQTPSHQVTQMGQEVILRCVPISNHLYFYWYRQILGQKVEFLVSFYNNEISEKSEIFDDQFSVERPDGSNFTLKIRSTKLEDSAMYFCASRSGTTTGELFFGEGSRLTVL.

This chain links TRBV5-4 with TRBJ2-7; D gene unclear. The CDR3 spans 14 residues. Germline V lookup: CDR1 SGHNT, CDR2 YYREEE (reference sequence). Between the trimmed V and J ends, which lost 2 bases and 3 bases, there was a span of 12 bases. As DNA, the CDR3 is TGTGCCAGCAGCTTATCACAAGGTGGCTACGAGCAGTACTTC. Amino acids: CASSLSQGGYEQYF.

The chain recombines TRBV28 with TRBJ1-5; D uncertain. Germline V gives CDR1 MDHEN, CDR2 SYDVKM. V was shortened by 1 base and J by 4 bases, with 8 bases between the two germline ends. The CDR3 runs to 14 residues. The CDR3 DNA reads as TGTGCCAGCAGTTTATTACGGGGAAATCAGCCCCAGCATTTT. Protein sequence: CASSLLRGNQPQHF.

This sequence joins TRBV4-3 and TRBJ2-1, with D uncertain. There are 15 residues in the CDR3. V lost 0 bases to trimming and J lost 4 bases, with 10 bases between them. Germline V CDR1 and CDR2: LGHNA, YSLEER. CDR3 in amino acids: CASSQDVGIYNEQFF. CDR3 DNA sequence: TGCGCCAGCAGCCAAGATGTAGGGATTTACAATGAGCAGTTCTTC.